This TCR beta chain was observed in a study of T cell responses to AZD1222 COVID-19 vaccine. Points from the study as a whole: Only six AZD1222 recipients tested seropositive at baseline.

Trimming pared 9 bases from V and 3 bases from J, leaving 14 bases between. Germline V gene lookup returns CDR1 WSHSY and CDR2 SAAADI. CDR3 size: 13 residues. This table comes from immunoSEQ multiplex PCR, and its TCRdb copy is limited to in-frame clones, with some not included. Of around 84,000 clones listed, 80% to 90% were seen once; the top ten hold about 10%. In the case of this clone: The antigen remains unidentified.

The sample consisted of peripheral blood, taken 28 days after the second AZD1222 dose. The receptor's source is an adult who received the AZD1222 COVID-19 vaccine. The V gene is TRBV10-2, the J gene TRBJ1-1; D unresolved. DNA for the CDR3: TGCGCCAGTACGCCTACTGATTACACTGAAGCTTTCTTT. This encodes CASTPTDYTEAFF.